This T cell receptor beta chain is drawn from a study of blood T cell repertoires in COVID-19 (dated by TCRdb to about 2020). About the investigation overall: Collaborator samples came from the United States, Italy and Spain and covered acute and convalescent phases of COVID-19. The samples were drawn from two sources: the first 160 participants of the ongoing ImmuneRACE study, and 1,000 to 1,500 subjects contributed by 6 global collaborators. Deeply sampled blood TCRbeta repertoires from subjects exposed to, actively infected with, or recovered from COVID-19 were included in the dataset. HLA class I and class II types, where available, came from metadata supplied by the sample provider rather than from assay-based typing. A freely available public database, intended as a resource for researchers studying the immune response to SARS-CoV-2, is where the repertoires were released. The prospective study material was composed of cDNA or gDNA derived from T cells, B-cell-depleted T cells, or PBMCs. Sample metadata almost always included a de-identified subject ID, COVID-19 status, age in years and sex.

Each collaborating institution followed its own protocols to collect whole blood in K2EDTA tubes. For TCRbeta analysis, collaborators shipped samples in one of three forms: frozen whole blood, isolated PBMCs, or DNA extracted from either of those sample types. TCRbeta CDR3 regions were amplified from genomic DNA using the immunoSEQ Assay, a bias-controlled multiplex PCR. The authors' pipeline ran thus. The number of nucleated cells in each sample was estimated by amplification of reference gene primers within the assay. To quantify the absolute abundance of each unique TCRbeta CDR3 rearrangement, sequence reads were collapsed and filtered. For each sample, productive Simpson clonality was calculated by taking the square root of Simpson's diversity index across productive rearrangements. Held by TCRdb, this immuneACCESS table contains in-frame sequences only and omits some clones. Under half of the omission traces to an unresolved V gene where checked; the cause of the rest is unknown. V, J and clone size are taken as reported in that table, and D and trimming were inferred from the DNA itself. For this sample the table gives under 150,000 clones, of which about 89% were detected only once. Roughly 18% of the sample belongs to the ten largest clones.

Beyond this particular receptor, the publication reports: The amount of clinical and demographic metadata varied by source and participant and was provided uncurated.

With regard to this clone: The antigen it binds to is not known. No quality values exist for individual bases; no much larger clone is one base distant.

The CDR3 goes from the cysteine to the phenylalanine over 16 residues. Solely the CDR3 DNA is kept, with 48 bases framed from the first base. Via the germline V gene (reference sequence), CDR1 is SGHNT and CDR2 YYREEE. Trimming accounts for 0 bases at V and 5 bases at J, while the number of junction bases matched to no gene is 8. The chain couples TRBV5-4 to TRBJ2-1; the junction holds 7 bases that match TRBD2. The TCR sequence derives from a man aged 50 to 60 with active or convalescent COVID-19. Material: peripheral blood. The CDR3 sequence is CASSLGLAGINNEQFF. The DNA sequence is TGTGCCAGCAGCTTGGGTTTAGCGGGTATAAACAATGAGCAGTTCTTC.